What follows are 30 T cell receptor beta chains derived from one specimen sequenced in a study of shared clonotypes between healthy human individuals. Clones were sequenced by immunoSEQ multiplex PCR, and TCRdb holds only the in-frame ones, with some missing. The data contain about 590,000 clones, nearly 97% of them singletons. The naive CD8 subset, CD45RO-negative cells positively selected for CCR7, excluded terminally differentiated effector memory CD45RA+ cells. The sequenced material came from naive CD8+ T cells sorted from blood. The receptor source for this set is a woman aged 25 to 45 in good health.

The V and J genes are TRBV27 and TRBJ2-2; 8 bases are a match to TRBD1. This CDR3 is built from 15 residues. The trim removed 4 bases at V and 10 bases at J, leaving 11 bases unmatched. The germline gives CDR1 MNHEY, CDR2 SMNVEV (reference sequence). The CDR3 bases are TGTGCCAGCAGTTACGGACAGGGAGTGTCTGCGGAGCTGTTTTTT. Amino acids: CASSYGQGVSAELFF.

V usage is TRBV2 and J usage is TRBJ2-2; D unclear. CDR1 is SNHLY, CDR2 FYNNEI, per germline. This CDR3 is built from 11 residues. Trimming stripped 7 bases from V and 11 bases from J, with 11 bases between. The chain's CDR3 is CASMAVGELFF. CDR3 coding DNA: TGTGCCAGCATGGCAGTGGGAGAGCTGTTTTTT.

The rearrangement joins TRBV29-1 to TRBJ2-7; no definite D call. The V end lost 3 bases, the J end lost 0 bases, and 12 bases lay between the germline ends. Germline V CDR1 and CDR2: SQVTM, ANQGSEA. The CDR3 has 14 residues. CDR3 in amino acids: CSVDSDSNSYEQYF. In DNA form, the CDR3 reads TGCAGCGTTGATTCAGACTCAAACTCCTACGAGCAGTACTTC.

V is TRBV5-1 and J is TRBJ2-7; weak D call: TRBD1 (6 bases). V was cut by 5 bases and J by 4 bases, with 13 bases left in between. The CDR3 has 13 residues. Germline lookup yields CDR1 SGHRS and CDR2 YFSETQ. The CDR3 DNA reads TGCGCCAGCAGGCTACGAGGGGGTTACGAGCAGTACTTC. Translated: CASRLRGGYEQYF.

V gene TRBV28 combines with J gene TRBJ2-7, with 10 bases aligning to TRBD1. In germline, CDR1 is MDHEN, CDR2 SYDVKM. The junction had 9 bases not matched to a gene; V was cut back by 7 bases and J by 6 bases. The CDR3 covers 14 residues. CDR3: CASTLTGGNGEQYF. CDR3 nucleotide sequence: TGTGCCAGCACCCTGACAGGGGGCAATGGCGAGCAGTACTTC.

This chain uses TRBV9 with TRBJ2-3; D remains unclear. The germline gives CDR1 SGDLS, CDR2 YYNGEE. The germline V and J ends were trimmed by 0 bases and 5 bases, with 16 bases remaining between them. CDR3 size: 16 residues. The CDR3 reads CASSVVETRVGDTQYF. Here the CDR3 DNA reads TGTGCCAGCAGCGTAGTTGAGACCCGAGTCGGAGATACGCAGTATTTT.

This chain links TRBV7-9 with TRBJ2-1; D ambiguous. The CDR3 is 15 amino acids. CDR1 is SEHNR and CDR2 is FQNEAQ in the germline V gene (reference sequence). V dropped 2 bases and J dropped 5 bases, with 13 bases sitting between them. The CDR3 DNA is TGTGCCAGCAGCTTATGGGCGCCAGTAGACAATGAGCAGTTCTTC. This gives the protein CASSLWAPVDNEQFF.

This clone appeared once. The V call is TRBV9, the J call TRBJ2-1; possible D gene TRBD2, 6 bases. V was pared by 5 bases and J by 6 bases, with 18 bases between. The CDR3 is made up of 15 amino acids. Germline V gene sequence: CDR1 SGDLS, CDR2 YYNGEE. The CDR3 DNA is TGTGCCAGCAGTCAATGGGGGGTGTATAGCAATGAGCAGTTCTTC. Amino acids: CASSQWGVYSNEQFF.

This clone appeared a few times. The rearrangement joins TRBV30 to TRBJ1-5; 7 bases line up with TRBD1. CDR1 GTSNPN and CDR2 SVGIG come from the germline V gene (reference sequence). Germline trimming cut 1 base from V and 2 bases from J; bases unmatched to any gene: 2. The length of the CDR3 is 14 residues. CDR3 residues: CAWSEGQGNQPQHF. Here the CDR3 DNA reads TGTGCCTGGAGTGAAGGACAGGGCAATCAGCCCCAGCATTTT. Combining the CDR3 with reference TRBV30 and TRBJ1-5 gives the whole variable domain SQTIHQWPATLVQPVGSPLSLECTVEGTSNPNLYWYRQAAGRGLQLLFYSVGIGQISSEVPQNLSASRPQDRQFILSSKKLLLSDSGFYLCAWSEGQGNQPQHFGDGTRLSIL.

To note about this clone: The identical CDR3 is also encoded by other nucleotide sequences in the sample. CDR3 DNA: TGTGCCAGCAGCATCACAGGGGGCTCCTACAATGAGCAGTTCTTC. Encoded protein: CASSITGGSYNEQFF. The chain couples TRBV11-2 to TRBJ2-1; TRBD1 aligns across 8 bases. The germline gives CDR1 SGHAT, CDR2 FQNNGV. V was pared by 5 bases and J by 0 bases, with 3 bases of the junction left unmatched. The length of the CDR3 is 15 residues.

The rearrangement uses TRBV7-9 and TRBJ2-7; D uncertain. Trimming stripped 4 bases from V and 2 bases from J, with 12 bases between. Germline V gene lookup returns CDR1 SEHNR and CDR2 FQNEAQ (reference sequence). The CDR3 contains 14 residues. CDR3 sequence reads: CASSSPDFPYEQYF. The CDR3, as DNA: TGTGCCAGCAGCTCCCCCGACTTCCCCTACGAGCAGTACTTC.

The chain links TRBV5-6 to TRBJ2-7; D remains unclear. Germline values: CDR1 SGHDT, CDR2 YYEEEE. V shed 5 bases and J shed 5 bases, with 17 bases lying between them. This CDR3 has 14 amino acids. CDR3 region: CASSPQVPSDEQYF. The CDR3 coding sequence is TGTGCCAGCAGTCCTCAGGTCCCCTCTGACGAGCAGTACTTC.

The genes are TRBV27 and TRBJ1-5; D may be TRBD1 (5 bases). V dropped 5 bases and J dropped 7 bases, with 15 bases sitting between them. Germline V lookup: CDR1 MNHEY, CDR2 SMNVEV (reference sequence). The CDR3 has 14 residues. This CDR3 is CASSPGGSSQPQHF. In DNA form, the CDR3 reads TGTGCCAGCAGTCCCGGGGGGTCAAGCCAGCCCCAGCATTTT.

The rearrangement uses TRBV10-1 and TRBJ1-2; D gene ambiguous. The CDR3 has 13 amino acids. V was clipped by 2 bases and J by 4 bases, with 8 bases between them. Germline-derived CDR1 and CDR2 are WNHNN and SYGVQD (reference sequence). The CDR3, as DNA: TGCGCCAGCAGTGAGCGGCCGTTCTATGGCTACACCTTC. Residues: CASSERPFYGYTF.

The chain links TRBV28 to TRBJ1-5, with D possibly matching TRBD1 (6 bases). Trimming removed 2 bases from V and 6 bases from J, with 11 bases in between. This CDR3 is 14 amino acids long. Germline V gene data show CDR1 as MDHEN and CDR2 as SYDVKM. The CDR3 reads CASSLQQGGQPQHF. The DNA for the CDR3 is TGTGCCAGCAGTTTACAACAGGGCGGTCAGCCCCAGCATTTT.

This rearrangement joins TRBV7-9 to TRBJ2-5; the match to TRBD1 covers 9 bases. Germline lookup yields CDR1 SEHNR and CDR2 FQNEAQ (reference sequence). This CDR3 is built from 16 residues. The trim removed 6 bases at V and 4 bases at J, leaving 12 bases unmatched. The CDR3 protein is CASRSRQGGARETQYF. For the CDR3, the DNA is TGTGCCAGCAGGTCACGACAGGGGGGGGCTCGAGAGACCCAGTACTTC.

This chain uses TRBV13 with TRBJ1-2; unclear D gene. Germline V lookup: CDR1 PRHDT, CDR2 FYEKMQ (reference sequence). The germline V and J ends were trimmed by 2 bases and 6 bases, with 10 bases remaining between them. The CDR3 has 13 residues. The CDR3 DNA reads as TGTGCCAGCAGCTTAAAGGAAAGGGATGGCTACACCTTC. Its translation: CASSLKERDGYTF.

The gene calls are TRBV2 and TRBJ2-7; TRBD1 or TRBD2 may be the D gene (5 bases each). The CDR3 loop spans 16 amino acids. CDR1 SNHLY and CDR2 FYNNEI come from the germline V gene. V lost 6 bases and J 2 bases, leaving 20 bases between the germline ends. CDR3 DNA sequence: TGTGCCAGCAGCCCCATTGGGGGTATAGTAACCTACGAGCAGTACTTC. The encoded protein is CASSPIGGIVTYEQYF.

The chain combines TRBV4-1 with TRBJ1-1; no clear D. Deletions cut 0 bases from V and 4 bases from J, with 9 bases between. This CDR3 has 14 amino acids. Germline loops: CDR1 MGHRA, CDR2 YSYEKL. The CDR3 loop reads CASSQEPSATEAFF. CDR3 nucleotides: TGCGCCAGCAGCCAAGAACCCTCCGCCACTGAAGCTTTCTTT.

V and J are TRBV28 and TRBJ2-6; 9 nucleotides match TRBD1. The CDR3 loop spans 19 amino acids. Per the germline V gene, CDR1 is MDHEN and CDR2 is SYDVKM. The ends lost 4 bases at V and 4 bases at J; junction bases unmatched: 14. Here the CDR3 DNA reads TGTGCCAGCAGTTCAAAGACCGGGACAGGGATTTCGGGGGCCAACGTCCTGACTTTC. It translates to CASSSKTGTGISGANVLTF.

The chain is built from TRBV25-1 and TRBJ1-1; 12 nucleotides line up with TRBD1. The V gene end was trimmed by 1 base and the J gene end by 5 bases; junction bases not matched to a gene: 8. The CDR3 covers 17 residues. Germline assignment: CDR1 MGHDK and CDR2 SYGVNS. The CDR3: CASSEWGTGGSGTEAFF. CDR3 sequence (DNA): TGTGCCAGCAGTGAATGGGGGACAGGGGGCTCAGGGACTGAAGCTTTCTTT. The entire variable domain, with the rest obtained from reference TRBV25-1 and TRBJ1-1, is as follows: EADIYQTPRYLVIGTGKKITLECSQTMGHDKMYWYQQDPGMELHLIHYSYGVNSTEKGDLSSESTVSRIRTEHFPLTLESARPSHTSQYLCASSEWGTGGSGTEAFFGQGTRLTVV.

This clone has just one count. This chain's CDR3 is CASSLLLDSISAGELFF. The DNA for the CDR3 is TGTGCCAGCAGTCTCCTGCTAGACTCGATAAGCGCCGGGGAGCTGTTTTTT. V usage is TRBV28 and J usage is TRBJ2-2; D call uncertain. The ends were cut back, 5 bases at V and 6 bases at J, with 22 bases in the middle. The CDR3 has 17 residues. Per germline, CDR1 MDHEN and CDR2 SYDVKM.

This chain links TRBV4-1 with TRBJ1-2; perhaps TRBD1 as D (6 bases). This CDR3 region has 17 residues. Germline V gives CDR1 MGHRA, CDR2 YSYEKL. V lost 4 bases to trimming and J lost 5 bases, with 23 bases between them. The CDR3 sequence is CASSPGEDRTGRYGYTF. As DNA, the CDR3 is TGCGCCAGCAGCCCAGGGGAAGACCGGACGGGGCGTTATGGCTACACCTTC.

The V call is TRBV28, the J call TRBJ2-1; perhaps TRBD2 as D (6 bases). Trimming shortened V by 2 bases and J by 0 bases, and 8 bases separated the two germline ends. Germline V gene sequence: CDR1 MDHEN, CDR2 SYDVKM. CDR3 length: 15 amino acids. The CDR3 loop is CASSLAGSSYNEQFF. For the CDR3, the DNA is TGTGCCAGCAGTTTAGCGGGGAGCTCCTACAATGAGCAGTTCTTC.

The chain is built from TRBV27 and TRBJ1-5; 7 positions match TRBD1. Germline V gives CDR1 MNHEY, CDR2 SMNVEV (reference sequence). The CDR3 sequence is 16 residues long. V was pared by 4 bases and J by 6 bases, with 12 bases of the junction left unmatched. DNA for the CDR3: TGTGCCAGCAGTTCGAGACAGGGCTACGGGTCTCAGCCCCAGCATTTT. Encoded protein: CASSSRQGYGSQPQHF.

The rearrangement links TRBV28 to TRBJ1-2, with D possibly being TRBD1 (6 bases). The germline V gene encodes CDR1 MDHEN and CDR2 SYDVKM. V lost 6 bases and J 2 bases, leaving 10 bases between the germline ends. This CDR3 region has 13 residues. The CDR3 DNA sequence: TGTGCCAGCAGACCACAGGGCAACTATGGCTACACCTTC. It encodes CASRPQGNYGYTF.

V gene TRBV10-2 combines with J gene TRBJ1-3; the D is unclear. This CDR3 has 15 amino acids. CDR1 is WSHSY, CDR2 SAAADI, per germline. V gave up 0 bases and J gave up 4 bases, with 10 bases separating them. This CDR3 reads CASSESGGPGNTIYF. The DNA for the CDR3 is TGCGCCAGCAGTGAGTCGGGAGGGCCCGGAAACACCATATATTTT.

This chain links TRBV5-4 with TRBJ2-7; D unclear. Germline CDR1 is SGHNT and CDR2 is YYREEE (reference sequence). The ends were cut back, 5 bases at V and 2 bases at J, with 14 bases in the middle. The CDR3 covers 14 residues. The CDR3 protein is CASRPDDSPYEQYF. CDR3 DNA: TGTGCCAGCAGACCCGACGATAGCCCCTACGAGCAGTACTTC.

The CDR3 loop is CASSSGTENYGYTF. DNA of the CDR3: TGCGCCAGCAGTTCCGGGACAGAGAACTATGGCTACACCTTC. The chain combines TRBV5-1 with TRBJ1-2, with TRBD1 matching 7 bases. Germline CDR1 SGHRS, CDR2 YFSETQ. The ends lost 5 bases at V and 2 bases at J; junction bases unmatched: 6. The CDR3 consists of 14 residues.

This chain uses TRBV9 with TRBJ1-2; tentatively, D is TRBD1 (5 bases). V was cut by 4 bases and J by 5 bases, with 12 bases left in between. CDR1 and CDR2 from the germline V gene are SGDLS and YYNGEE. The CDR3 is 13 amino acids. CDR3 bases: TGTGCCAGCAGCCCCCCCCGGACATATGGCTACACCTTC. Amino acid sequence: CASSPPRTYGYTF.